The source of this TCR beta chain is a study of follicular helper T cells after annual influenza vaccination (dated by TCRdb to about 2017). Background for the entire study: After each seasonal influenza vaccination, blood samples were collected on days 0, 7 and 28. To study recall of cTfh clones, some subjects were followed through successive annual vaccinations in the 2013-2014, 2014-2015 and 2015-2016 seasons. One week after vaccination, a second recruited cohort of 12 to 13 subjects (Table S1) displayed a similar ICOS+CD38+ cTfh response. Multi-year samples were available for six subjects, with four spanning two vaccination seasons and two spanning three seasons. The 2013-2014 samples were cryopreserved, while the 2015 samples were processed right after collection. What the work shows at the level of the full study, not this receptor alone: Productive TCRB sequences were recovered from only about 8.5-20% of analyzed cells, so rare clonotypes could not be sampled. ICOS+CD38+ cTfh clonality correlated with the frequency of that population, and its change correlated with the change in circulating plasmablast frequency. Day 7 ICOS+CD38+ clones were most often found later in ICOS-CD38- cTfh, suggesting that subset may serve as a memory reservoir. Successive annual vaccinations recalled a recurring oligoclonal ICOS+CD38+ cTfh response that included tetramer and AIM influenza-specific clonotypes.

In the germline V gene (reference sequence), CDR1 corresponds to SEHNR and CDR2 to FQNEAQ. For this chain, trimming is 4 bases at the V end and 5 bases at the J end, and the number of junction bases without a gene match is 15. The cysteine opens and the phenylalanine closes a CDR3 of 18 amino acids. Only the CDR3 DNA is retained, 54 bases long and in frame from the first base. This clone showed up just a few times. The antigen this receptor binds is unknown. No quality values exist for individual bases; no much larger clone is one base distant. The library was prepared using the immunoSEQ multiplex PCR assay. Adaptive Biotechnologies handled the TCRB amplification, library preparation, sequencing and preliminary bioinformatics at Survey level resolution. TCRB sequencing used multiplex PCR amplification of genomic DNA from sorted cTfh populations. Per the authors' processing: Clonality was computed in R as 1 minus normalized Shannon entropy; the Gini index was calculated with the R package ineq. Overlap score was the summed counts of shared sequences divided by total counts of all sequences in both compared samples. The significance of shared clonotypes was tested with Fisher's exact test, assuming a theoretical repertoire of 10^7 TCRB sequences. In its TCRdb copy, this immuneACCESS table keeps in-frame sequences only and misses some clones. Where compared with another copy, unresolved V genes explain less than half of these, and the others have no known cause. From that table come the V and J calls and clone size; the DNA was used to work out D and trimming. The sample table holds about 2,100 clones, of which over 65% were seen once. Jointly, the top ten make up around 3% of the sample.

The time point label of this sample denotes: 2015-2016 season, 7 days after influenza vaccination. Seasonal inactivated influenza vaccine (Fluvarix) was administered to adults, and sorted blood CD4 subsets were tracked by TCRB sequencing before and after vaccination. To be eligible, subjects had to live in the community and must not have received influenza vaccine in the previous 6 months. Reasons for exclusion included contraindications to influenza vaccine, substance abuse, HIV/AIDS, active malignancy, immunomodulatory medication, and active illness such as respiratory infection. Per time point, between about 40 and 110 mL of blood was sampled. Non-naive CD4+CXCR5+PD-1+ cells were defined as circulating Tfh and were sorted into ICOS+CD38+ and ICOS-CD38- fractions. PBMC were isolated using Ficoll-Paque PLUS or SepMate separation. Before DNA extraction, cell subsets were sorted from PBMC on a BD FACS Aria.

This specimen consisted of CXCR5+ CD38- circulating T follicular helper cells from blood, obtained 7 days after influenza vaccination. Explained via the paper, the cell subset or site label denotes: circulating Tfh, non-naive CD4+CXCR5+PD-1+ (ICOS+CD38+ or ICOS-CD38-). The sequence is built from TRBV7-9 and TRBJ2-3, and 10 junction bases match TRBD2. This receptor was obtained from an adult who received the influenza vaccine. The DNA is as follows: TGTGCCAGCAGCTCTCCCGGCTCGGCCCGGACTAGCGGAGATACGCAGTATTTT. This yields the protein CASSSPGSARTSGDTQYF.